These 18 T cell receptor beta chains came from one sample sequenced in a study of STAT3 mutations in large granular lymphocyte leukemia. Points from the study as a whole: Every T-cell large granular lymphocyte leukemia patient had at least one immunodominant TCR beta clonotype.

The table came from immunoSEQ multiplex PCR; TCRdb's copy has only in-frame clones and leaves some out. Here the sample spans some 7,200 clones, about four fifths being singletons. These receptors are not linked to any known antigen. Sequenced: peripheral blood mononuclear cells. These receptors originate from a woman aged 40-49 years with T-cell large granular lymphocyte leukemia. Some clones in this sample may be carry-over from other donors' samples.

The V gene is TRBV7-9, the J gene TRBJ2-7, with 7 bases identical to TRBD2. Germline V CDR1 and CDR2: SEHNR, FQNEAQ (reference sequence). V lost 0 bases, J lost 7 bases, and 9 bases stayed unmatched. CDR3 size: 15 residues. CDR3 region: CASSLAPGEGREQYF. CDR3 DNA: TGTGCCAGCAGCTTAGCGCCCGGGGAGGGGCGAGAGCAGTACTTC.

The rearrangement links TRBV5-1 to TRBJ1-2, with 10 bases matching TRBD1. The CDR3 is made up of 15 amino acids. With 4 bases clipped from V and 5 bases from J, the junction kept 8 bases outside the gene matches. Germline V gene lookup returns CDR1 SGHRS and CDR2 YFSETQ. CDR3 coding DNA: TGCGCCAGCAGCATACCGACAGGGGGCCAGTATGGCTACACCTTC. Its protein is CASSIPTGGQYGYTF.

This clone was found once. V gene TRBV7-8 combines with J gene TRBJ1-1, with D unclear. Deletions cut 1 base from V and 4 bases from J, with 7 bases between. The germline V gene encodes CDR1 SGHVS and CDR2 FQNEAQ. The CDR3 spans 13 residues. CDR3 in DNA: TGTGCCAGCAGCTTAGAGGGTGGCACTGAAGCTTTCTTT. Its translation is CASSLEGGTEAFF. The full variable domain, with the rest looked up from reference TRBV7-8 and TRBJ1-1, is GAGVSQSPRYKVAKRGQDVALRCDPISGHVSLFWYQQALGQGPEFLTYFQNEAQLDKSGLPSDRFFAERPEGSVSTLKIQRTQQEDSAVYLCASSLEGGTEAFFGQGTRLTVV.

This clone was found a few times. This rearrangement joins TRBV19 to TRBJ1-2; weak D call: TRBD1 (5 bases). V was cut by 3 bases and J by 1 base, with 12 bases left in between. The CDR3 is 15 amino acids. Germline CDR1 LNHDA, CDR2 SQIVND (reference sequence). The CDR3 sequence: CASSISGTDNYGYTF. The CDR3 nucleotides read TGTGCCAGTAGTATCTCCGGGACGGATAACTATGGCTACACCTTC.

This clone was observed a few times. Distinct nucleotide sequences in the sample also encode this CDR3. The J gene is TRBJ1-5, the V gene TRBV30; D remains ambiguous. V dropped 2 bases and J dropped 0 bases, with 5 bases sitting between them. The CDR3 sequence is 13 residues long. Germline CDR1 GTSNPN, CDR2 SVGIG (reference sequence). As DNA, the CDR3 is TGTGCCTGGAGTCTGGATAGCAATCAGCCCCAGCATTTT. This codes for CAWSLDSNQPQHF.

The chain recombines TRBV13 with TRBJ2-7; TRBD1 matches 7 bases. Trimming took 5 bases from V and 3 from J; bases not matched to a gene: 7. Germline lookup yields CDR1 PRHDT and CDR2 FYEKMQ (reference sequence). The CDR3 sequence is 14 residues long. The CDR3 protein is CASSPGGRNYEQYF. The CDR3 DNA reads TGTGCCAGCAGCCCAGGGGGACGAAACTACGAGCAGTACTTC.

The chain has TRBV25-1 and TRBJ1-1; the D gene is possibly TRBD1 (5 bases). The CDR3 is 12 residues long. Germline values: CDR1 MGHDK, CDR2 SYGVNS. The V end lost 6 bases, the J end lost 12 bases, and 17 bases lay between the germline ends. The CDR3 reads CASRGSGQSTFF. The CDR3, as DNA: TGTGCCAGCAGAGGATCGGGGCAAAGTACTTTCTTT. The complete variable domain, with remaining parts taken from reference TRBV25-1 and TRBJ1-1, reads EADIYQTPRYLVIGTGKKITLECSQTMGHDKMYWYQQDPGMELHLIHYSYGVNSTEKGDLSSESTVSRIRTEHFPLTLESARPSHTSQYLCASRGSGQSTFFGQGTRLTVV.

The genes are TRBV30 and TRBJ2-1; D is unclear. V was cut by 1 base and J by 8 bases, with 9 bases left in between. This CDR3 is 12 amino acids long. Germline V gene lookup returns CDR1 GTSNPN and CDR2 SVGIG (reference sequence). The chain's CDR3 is CAWSGAIDEQFF. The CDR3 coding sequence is TGTGCCTGGAGTGGTGCAATCGATGAGCAGTTCTTC.

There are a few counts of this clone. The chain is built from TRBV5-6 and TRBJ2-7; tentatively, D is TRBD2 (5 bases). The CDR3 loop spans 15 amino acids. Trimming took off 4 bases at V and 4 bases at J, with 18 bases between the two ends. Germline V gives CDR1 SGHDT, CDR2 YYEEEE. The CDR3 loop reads CASSPVGSGFYEQYF. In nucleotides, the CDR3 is TGTGCCAGCAGCCCTGTGGGTTCGGGGTTTTACGAGCAGTACTTC.

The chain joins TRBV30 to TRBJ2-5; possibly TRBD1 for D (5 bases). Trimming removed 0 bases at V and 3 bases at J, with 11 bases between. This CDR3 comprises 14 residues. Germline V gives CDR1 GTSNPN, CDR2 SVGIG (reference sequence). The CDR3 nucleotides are TGTGCCTGGAGTGTCGACAGAATCGAAGAGACCCAGTACTTC. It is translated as CAWSVDRIEETQYF.

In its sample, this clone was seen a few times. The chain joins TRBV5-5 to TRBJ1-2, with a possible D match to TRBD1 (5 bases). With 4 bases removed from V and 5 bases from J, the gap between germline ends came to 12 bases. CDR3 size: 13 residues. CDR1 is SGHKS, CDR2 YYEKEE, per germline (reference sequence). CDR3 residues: CASSVRVDYGYTF. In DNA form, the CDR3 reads TGTGCCAGCAGCGTCAGGGTTGATTATGGCTACACCTTC.

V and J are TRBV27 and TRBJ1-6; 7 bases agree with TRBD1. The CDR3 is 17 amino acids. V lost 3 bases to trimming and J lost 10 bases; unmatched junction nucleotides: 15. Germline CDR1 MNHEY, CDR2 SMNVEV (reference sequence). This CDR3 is CASSLKVTGGGSSPLHF. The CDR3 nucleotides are TGTGCCAGCAGTTTGAAGGTAACGGGAGGGGGCTCCTCACCCCTCCACTTT.

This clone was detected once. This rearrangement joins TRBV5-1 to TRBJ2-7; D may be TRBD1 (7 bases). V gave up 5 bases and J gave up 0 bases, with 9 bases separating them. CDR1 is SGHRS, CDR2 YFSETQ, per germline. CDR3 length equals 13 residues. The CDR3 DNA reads TGCGCCAGCAGGCGGGACAGCTCCTACGAGCAGTACTTC. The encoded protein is CASRRDSSYEQYF.

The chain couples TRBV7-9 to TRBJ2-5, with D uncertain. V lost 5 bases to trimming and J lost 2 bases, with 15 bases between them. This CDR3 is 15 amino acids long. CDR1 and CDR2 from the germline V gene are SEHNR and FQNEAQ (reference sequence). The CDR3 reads CASSPPSQRQETQYF. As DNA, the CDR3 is TGTGCCAGCAGCCCCCCGTCGCAGAGACAAGAGACCCAGTACTTC.

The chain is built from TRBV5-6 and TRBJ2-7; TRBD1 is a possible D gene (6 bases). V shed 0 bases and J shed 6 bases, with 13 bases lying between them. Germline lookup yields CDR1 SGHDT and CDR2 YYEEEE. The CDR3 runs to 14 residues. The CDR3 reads CASSLATGSLEQYF. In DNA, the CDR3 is TGTGCCAGCAGCTTGGCGACAGGATCTCTCGAGCAGTACTTC.

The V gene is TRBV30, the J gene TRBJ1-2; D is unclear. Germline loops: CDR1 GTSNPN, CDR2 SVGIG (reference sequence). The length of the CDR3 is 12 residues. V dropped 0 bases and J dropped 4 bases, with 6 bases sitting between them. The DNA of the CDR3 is TGTGCCTGGAGTGTAACAGTCTATGGCTACACCTTC. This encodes CAWSVTVYGYTF.

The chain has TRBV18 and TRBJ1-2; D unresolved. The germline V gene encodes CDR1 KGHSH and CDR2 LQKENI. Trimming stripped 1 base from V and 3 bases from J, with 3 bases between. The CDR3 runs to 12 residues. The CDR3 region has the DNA TGTGCCAGCTCACCACAGGACTATGGCTACACCTTC. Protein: CASSPQDYGYTF.

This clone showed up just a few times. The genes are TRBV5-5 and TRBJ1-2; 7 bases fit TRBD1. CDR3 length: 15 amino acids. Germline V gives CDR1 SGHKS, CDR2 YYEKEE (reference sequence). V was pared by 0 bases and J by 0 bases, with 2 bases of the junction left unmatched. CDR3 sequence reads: CASSLAGTANYGYTF. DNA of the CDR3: TGTGCCAGCAGCTTGGCCGGGACAGCTAACTATGGCTACACCTTC. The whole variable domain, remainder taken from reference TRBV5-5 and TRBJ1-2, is DAGVTQSPTHLIKTRGQQVTLRCSPISGHKSVSWYQQVLGQGPQFIFQYYEKEERGRGNFPDRFSARQFPNYSSELNVNALLLGDSALYLCASSLAGTANYGYTFGSGTRLTVV.